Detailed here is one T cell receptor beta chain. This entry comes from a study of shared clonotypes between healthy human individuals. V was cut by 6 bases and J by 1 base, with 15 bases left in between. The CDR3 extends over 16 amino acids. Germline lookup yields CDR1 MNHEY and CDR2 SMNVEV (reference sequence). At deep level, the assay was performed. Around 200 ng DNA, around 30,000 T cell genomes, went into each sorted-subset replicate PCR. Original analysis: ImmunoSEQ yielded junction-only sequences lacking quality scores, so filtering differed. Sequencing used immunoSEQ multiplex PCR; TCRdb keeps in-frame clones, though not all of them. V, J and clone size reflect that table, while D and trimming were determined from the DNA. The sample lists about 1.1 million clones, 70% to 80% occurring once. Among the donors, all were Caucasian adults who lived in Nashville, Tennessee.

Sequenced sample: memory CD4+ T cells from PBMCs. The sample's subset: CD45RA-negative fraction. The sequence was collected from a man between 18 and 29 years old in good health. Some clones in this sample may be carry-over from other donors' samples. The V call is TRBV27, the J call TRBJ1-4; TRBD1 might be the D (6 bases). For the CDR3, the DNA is TGTGCCAGCAGCAGAGAGGGGGGGTTAACTAATGAAAAACTGTTTTTT. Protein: CASSREGGLTNEKLFF.